A single sample gave rise to the 18 T cell receptor beta chains below, sequenced in a study of OX40 agonist ivuxolimab in advanced cancers. Here immunoSEQ multiplex PCR was the method, and the copy in TCRdb shows in-frame clones only, minus some. Here the sample spans roughly 68,000 clones, around 83% being singletons. The input for sequencing was CD4+ or CD8+ T cells sorted from blood, taken in a trial of the OX40 agonist ivuxolimab. The receptors come from an adult with an advanced solid tumor such as melanoma, head and neck, liver or kidney cancer.

The gene calls are TRBV9 and TRBJ2-3; TRBD1 or TRBD2 may be the D gene (7 bases each). The germline V and J ends were trimmed by 4 bases and 6 bases, with 24 bases remaining between them. The V gene's germline CDR1 is SGDLS and CDR2 YYNGEE. This CDR3 spans 17 amino acids. CDR3 sequence (DNA): TGTGCCAGCAGCATCCGGGGGAGGGACAGTGCGCCCGATACGCAGTATTTT. It translates to CASSIRGRDSAPDTQYF.

This chain connects TRBV5-1 to TRBJ2-2, with 9 bases that match TRBD2. The V gene's germline CDR1 is SGHRS and CDR2 YFSETQ. Trimming removed 0 bases from V and 3 bases from J; junction bases left unmatched: 0. This CDR3 contains 15 residues. As DNA, the CDR3 is TGCGCCAGCAGCTTGGGACTAGCGGACACCGGGGAGCTGTTTTTT. It codes for CASSLGLADTGELFF.

The V call is TRBV28, the J call TRBJ2-7; perhaps TRBD1 as D (6 bases). CDR1 is MDHEN, CDR2 SYDVKM, per germline. CDR3 length: 14 amino acids. V lost 4 bases and J lost 1, with 11 bases in between. CDR3 region: CASSSGTFSYEQYF. CDR3 DNA: TGTGCCAGCAGTTCCGGGACATTTTCCTACGAGCAGTACTTC.

This clone has only a few counts. The J gene is TRBJ2-3, the V gene TRBV7-9; unclear D gene. CDR1 and CDR2 from the germline V gene are SEHNR and FQNEAQ (reference sequence). The CDR3 has 18 residues. With 5 bases removed from V and 6 bases from J, the gap between germline ends came to 27 bases. The CDR3 loop is CASSPPYRTLRDRDTQYF. For the CDR3, the DNA is TGTGCCAGCAGCCCACCGTATAGGACCCTTAGGGATAGGGATACGCAGTATTTT.

This clone has more than one count but fewer than ten. The chain employs TRBV7-2 and TRBJ1-2; 7 nucleotides match TRBD1. Germline V gene lookup returns CDR1 SGHTA and CDR2 FQGNSA. With 6 bases clipped from V and 2 bases from J, the junction kept 3 bases outside the gene matches. The CDR3 spans 13 residues. The CDR3 nucleotides are TGTGCCAGCAGGGCAGGGGGAAACTATGGCTACACCTTC. The encoded protein is CASRAGGNYGYTF.

The chain employs TRBV6-1 and TRBJ2-7; D is perhaps TRBD1 (5 bases). Germline values: CDR1 MNHNS, CDR2 SASEGT. The ends were cut back, 4 bases at V and 0 bases at J, with 19 bases in the middle. The CDR3 totals 17 residues. CDR3 loop: CASSGTSGFPSSYEQYF. CDR3 coding DNA: TGTGCCAGCAGTGGCACCTCAGGGTTTCCCAGCTCCTACGAGCAGTACTTC.

CDR3 region: CASSPSGSSSDTQYF. The CDR3 DNA reads as TGTGCCAGCAGCCCTAGCGGGAGCTCGTCAGATACGCAGTATTTT. The chain is built from TRBV5-8 and TRBJ2-3, with 10 nucleotides matching TRBD2. Germline CDR1 reads SGHTS; CDR2 reads YDEGEE. The junction had 6 bases not matched to a gene; V was cut back by 4 bases and J by 4 bases. This CDR3 has 15 amino acids.

This rearrangement joins TRBV5-8 to TRBJ1-5; the D is unclear. Looked up from germline, CDR1 is SGHTS and CDR2 is YDEGEE. The CDR3 runs to 15 residues. Trimming removed 0 bases from V and 0 bases from J, with 7 bases in between. The CDR3 loop reads CASSLGQTSNQPQHF. The CDR3 bases are TGTGCCAGCAGCTTGGGCCAGACTAGCAATCAGCCCCAGCATTTT.

This chain links TRBV7-9 with TRBJ1-1; D is unresolved. The CDR3 totals 12 residues. Germline V CDR1 and CDR2: SEHNR, FQNEAQ (reference sequence). Trimming stripped 2 bases from V and 11 bases from J, with 12 bases between. CDR3 in amino acids: CASSLFQRDAFF. The CDR3, as DNA: TGTGCCAGCAGCTTATTTCAGAGGGATGCTTTCTTT.

The J gene is TRBJ2-3, the V gene TRBV7-9, with a tentative D call TRBD2 (6 bases). The CDR3 runs 15 residues. Trimming shortened V by 4 bases and J by 0 bases, and 11 bases separated the two germline ends. Germline loops: CDR1 SEHNR, CDR2 FQNEAQ (reference sequence). Here the CDR3 DNA reads TGTGCCAGCAGCTCAACCGGGACTAGCACAGATACGCAGTATTTT. Translating gives CASSSTGTSTDTQYF.

The J gene is TRBJ2-7, the V gene TRBV7-9, with 11 bases identical to TRBD2. The V gene end was trimmed by 5 bases and the J gene end by 6 bases; junction bases not matched to a gene: 15. The CDR3 sequence is 17 residues long. The V gene's germline CDR1 is SEHNR and CDR2 FQNEAQ (reference sequence). CDR3 sequence (DNA): TGTGCCAGCAGCCGCCAGGGGACTGGACTAGCGGGCGGCGAGCAGTACTTC. Its protein product is CASSRQGTGLAGGEQYF.

This chain links TRBV28 with TRBJ2-5; TRBD1 matches 8 bases. This CDR3 comprises 14 residues. Germline CDR1 and CDR2: MDHEN and SYDVKM. After removal of 5 bases from V and 4 bases from J, the junction contained 6 bases not matched to a gene. The CDR3 bases are TGTGCCAGCAGTCGGACAGGGTTCCCAGAGACCCAGTACTTC. The encoded protein is CASSRTGFPETQYF.

This rearrangement joins TRBV6-4 to TRBJ2-5; 7 bases map to TRBD1. V gave up 1 base and J gave up 1 base; unmatched junction bases: 3. Germline CDR1 MRHNA, CDR2 SNTAGT. The CDR3 consists of 15 residues. The CDR3 here is CASSDLQGLQETQYF. CDR3 nucleotide sequence: TGTGCCAGCAGTGACTTACAGGGGCTCCAAGAGACCCAGTACTTC.

The rearrangement links TRBV7-8 to TRBJ2-3; 7 bases agree with TRBD2. J lost 6 bases, V lost 5 bases, and 14 bases had no gene match. The CDR3 is 16 residues long. The germline V gene encodes CDR1 SGHVS and CDR2 FQNEAQ. In nucleotides, the CDR3 is TGTGCCAGCAGCCCCAGGGAGGGTGGGCCCCGGGATACGCAGTATTTT. As protein: CASSPREGGPRDTQYF. Supplemented by reference TRBV7-8 and TRBJ2-3, the full variable domain reads GAGVSQSPRYKVAKRGQDVALRCDPISGHVSLFWYQQALGQGPEFLTYFQNEAQLDKSGLPSDRFFAERPEGSVSTLKIQRTQQEDSAVYLCASSPREGGPRDTQYFGPGTRLTVL.

The J gene is TRBJ1-1, the V gene TRBV18; D not certain. Trimming removed 0 bases from V and 11 bases from J, with 4 bases in between. From germline, CDR1 is KGHSH and CDR2 LQKENI. The CDR3 contains 10 residues. CDR3 sequence reads: CASSPPWAFF. The DNA for the CDR3 is TGTGCCAGCTCACCACCGTGGGCTTTCTTT.

This chain links TRBV5-1 with TRBJ2-5, with 9 bases that match TRBD1. Germline V CDR1 and CDR2: SGHRS, YFSETQ. The CDR3 is 12 amino acids. V gave up 7 bases and J gave up 5 bases; unmatched junction bases: 3. In nucleotides, the CDR3 is TGCGCCAGCGATGACAGGGGGGAGACCCAGTACTTC. It encodes CASDDRGETQYF.

This clone has only one observation. The V gene is TRBV11-2, the J gene TRBJ2-5; TRBD1 is a possible D gene (5 bases). Trimming cost V 1 base and J 5 bases, with 8 bases left between them. The CDR3 totals 13 residues. In germline, CDR1 is SGHAT, CDR2 FQNNGV. The CDR3 sequence is CASSLVQGETQYF. The CDR3, as DNA: TGTGCCAGCAGCTTAGTCCAGGGCGAGACCCAGTACTTC.

The chain carries TRBV6-6 and TRBJ2-1, with D unclear. The V end lost 2 bases, the J end lost 1 base, and 12 bases lay between the germline ends. Germline CDR1 is MNHNY and CDR2 is SVGAGI (reference sequence). The CDR3 runs 16 residues. For the CDR3, the DNA is TGTGCCAGCAGTTACAGGAGCAAAACATCCTACAATGAGCAGTTCTTC. Amino acids: CASSYRSKTSYNEQFF.